Below, 13 T cell receptor beta chains from the same sample are listed, as sequenced in a study of T cells after yellow fever vaccination. TCRdb re-derived calls from the 5' RACE reads in MiXCR, one entry per CDR3 protein. The sample shows 350,000 to 450,000 distinct CDR3 sequences, roughly 6.2% of them seen only once. Specimen: PBMCs, collected 5 days after the yellow fever booster vaccination. These receptors all stem from a man aged 30 to 45 who received the YFV17D yellow fever vaccine.

In this sample, this clonotype turned up many times. The rearrangement links TRBV4-3 to TRBJ2-1; the D gene is possibly TRBD1 (5 bases). This CDR3 spans 14 amino acids. V gave up 0 bases and J gave up 9 bases, with 12 bases separating them. Germline CDR1 LGHNA, CDR2 YSLEER. The CDR3 reads CASSQDLPGPEQFF. As DNA, the CDR3 is TGCGCCAGCAGCCAAGATCTTCCAGGGCCTGAGCAGTTCTTC.

This clonotype was counted between two and nine times. J is TRBJ1-5 and V is TRBV19; D is ambiguous. V was trimmed by 5 bases and J by 3 bases, leaving 8 bases between them. This CDR3 comprises 13 residues. In germline, CDR1 is LNHDA, CDR2 SQIVND (reference sequence). For the CDR3, the DNA is TGTGCCAGTAGTTTCCGGGACAATCAGCCCCAGCATTTT. It yields the protein CASSFRDNQPQHF.

This clonotype was seen ten or more times. V usage is TRBV11-2 and J usage is TRBJ2-3; no definite D call. Germline CDR1 and CDR2: SGHAT and FQNNGV. This CDR3 spans 12 amino acids. Trimming cost V 4 bases and J 5 bases, with 7 bases left between them. In DNA, the CDR3 is TGTGCCAGCAGCTCGATCGAAGATACGCAGTATTTT. Its protein is CASSSIEDTQYF.

Many counts were recorded for this clonotype. The V gene is TRBV12-3 or TRBV12-4, the J gene TRBJ2-2; D tentatively reads TRBD1 or TRBD2 (5 bases each). Trimming pared 7 bases from V and 8 bases from J, leaving 20 bases between. The CDR3 is 15 residues long. CDR3 region: CASTERRDRTGELFF. The CDR3 bases are TGTGCCAGCACCGAACGCCGGGACCGCACAGGGGAGCTGTTTTTT.

The sample holds a few counts of this clonotype. The chain couples TRBV19 to TRBJ2-2; 9 bases map to TRBD2. This CDR3 spans 16 amino acids. The germline gives CDR1 LNHDA, CDR2 SQIVND (reference sequence). Unmatched junction bases numbered 9, after V lost 5 bases and J lost 5 bases. CDR3 in amino acids: CASSPDSGSSTGELFF. DNA of the CDR3: TGTGCCAGTAGTCCGGATAGCGGGAGTTCAACCGGGGAGCTGTTTTTT.

This clonotype turned up a few times. The chain has TRBV29-1 and TRBJ2-3; the match to TRBD2 covers 8 bases. Germline V lookup: CDR1 SQVTM, CDR2 ANQGSEA. The CDR3 is 14 residues long. V trimming: 6 bases; J trimming: 5 bases; junction bases outside the gene matches: 10. In DNA, the CDR3 is TGCAGCGTAGAAAGGGGACTAGGTTTAGATACGCAGTATTTT. It encodes CSVERGLGLDTQYF.

This clonotype came up many times. The chain employs TRBV5-1 and TRBJ2-2; 7 nucleotides match TRBD1. V was clipped by 3 bases and J by 5 bases; unmatched bases: 4. CDR3 length: 14 residues. Germline V CDR1 and CDR2: SGHRS, YFSETQ. The CDR3 DNA is TGCGCCAGCAGCTCGGGACAGAATACCGGGGAGCTGTTTTTT. Translated: CASSSGQNTGELFF.

V usage is TRBV20-1 and J usage is TRBJ2-7, with D perhaps assigned TRBD1 or TRBD2 (5 bases each). The germline V and J ends were trimmed by 5 bases and 2 bases, with 16 bases remaining between them. The CDR3 loop spans 14 amino acids. The germline gives CDR1 DFQATT, CDR2 SNEGSKA (reference sequence). CDR3 loop: CSAEPGTGTYEQYF. CDR3 coding DNA: TGCAGTGCTGAACCCGGGACGGGGACCTACGAGCAGTACTTC.

This clonotype appeared many times. The J gene is TRBJ2-1, the V gene TRBV5-1; possible D gene TRBD2, 5 bases. Deletions cut 4 bases from V and 2 bases from J, with 10 bases between. This CDR3 has 14 residues. Germline lookup yields CDR1 SGHRS and CDR2 YFSETQ. The CDR3 region is CASSVSGAYNEQFF. The CDR3 DNA is TGCGCCAGCAGCGTGAGCGGAGCCTACAATGAGCAGTTCTTC. The full variable domain, completed using reference TRBV5-1 and TRBJ2-1, is KAGVTQTPRYLIKTRGQQVTLSCSPISGHRSVSWYQQTPGQGLQFLFEYFSETQRNKGNFPGRFSGRQFSNSRSEMNVSTLELGDSALYLCASSVSGAYNEQFFGPGTRLTVL.

This chain joins TRBV3-1 and TRBJ2-5; D is perhaps TRBD2 (5 bases). Germline loops: CDR1 LGHDT, CDR2 YNNKEL (reference sequence). V dropped 8 bases and J dropped 5 bases, with 30 bases sitting between them. The CDR3 spans 18 residues. CDR3 in DNA: TGTGCCAGCTCCCAAGATCAGCGCTTACTAGGTACTCTGGAGACCCAGTACTTC. Encoded protein: CASSQDQRLLGTLETQYF.

The CDR3 coding sequence is TGTGCCAGCAGCTTAGCGGTGAGGTACGAGCAGTACTTC. Amino acid sequence: CASSLAVRYEQYF. V gene TRBV7-8 combines with J gene TRBJ2-7; no firm D call. The CDR3 sequence is 13 residues long. Germline CDR1 SGHVS, CDR2 FQNEAQ. V was pared by 0 bases and J by 4 bases, with 7 bases between.

This clonotype was counted a few times. The chain carries TRBV5-1 and TRBJ2-5; possible D gene TRBD1, 5 bases. CDR3 length: 14 residues. Per germline, CDR1 SGHRS and CDR2 YFSETQ. The V end was cut by 2 bases, the J end by 2 bases, with 10 bases between. The CDR3 nucleotides are TGCGCCAGCAGCTTTATGACAGAGCAAGAGACCCAGTACTTC. This translates into CASSFMTEQETQYF.

There are a few counts of this clonotype. The chain couples TRBV20-1 to TRBJ1-5; 8 bases fit TRBD1. V was pared by 2 bases and J by 5 bases, with 2 bases of the junction left unmatched. This CDR3 contains 13 residues. Germline V gene lookup returns CDR1 DFQATT and CDR2 SNEGSKA (reference sequence). CDR3 in DNA: TGCAGTGCTAGACAGGGGGCGGATCAGCCCCAGCATTTT. This encodes CSARQGADQPQHF.